Listed here are 11 T cell receptor beta chains from one sample, sequenced in a study of post-analysis software for immune sequencing data. Findings and caveats of the study: In patients, five or six TRBV segments were more frequent than in controls, with TRBV5-6, TRBV5-1 and TRBV20-1 among them.

These TCRs are of unknown antigen specificity. Tagging with unique molecular identifiers was a feature of the TCR beta cDNA libraries. TCRdb analysed the PCR reads with MiXCR anew, one entry per CDR3 protein. The sample holds roughly 800,000 distinct CDR3 sequences; approximately 57% are singletons and the top ten take approximately 4.4%. Sequenced sample: blood. These receptors originate from a girl aged 5 to 17 with multiple sclerosis.

This clonotype was seen a single time. The rearrangement links TRBV12-3 or TRBV12-4 to TRBJ2-1; TRBD2 agrees at 7 bases. This CDR3 has 15 amino acids. V gave up 4 bases and J gave up 9 bases; unmatched junction bases: 12. The CDR3 DNA follows: TGTGCCAGCAGTTCGACAGTTTGGACTAGTAGTGAGCAGTTCTTC. Its translation: CASSSTVWTSSEQFF.

The genes are TRBV5-1 and TRBJ2-1, with a tentative D call TRBD2 (8 bases). The germline CDR1 and CDR2 sequences are SGHRS and YFSETQ. V lost 3 bases and J 5 bases, leaving 21 bases between the germline ends. CDR3 length: 17 amino acids. The CDR3: CASSSYTGRGRNNEQFF. The CDR3 region has the DNA TGCGCCAGCAGCTCCTACACCGGGAGGGGGCGGAACAATGAGCAGTTCTTC.

The chain uses TRBV3-1 and TRBJ2-1, with 10 bases that match TRBD2. Germline V lookup: CDR1 LGHDT, CDR2 YNNKEL (reference sequence). J was trimmed by 5 bases and V by 4 bases; bases with no gene match: 8. CDR3 length: 16 residues. CDR3 bases: TGTGCCAGCAGCCCTTACCGAGCGGGAGGGCACAATGAGCAGTTCTTC. As protein: CASSPYRAGGHNEQFF.

This chain joins TRBV6-1 and TRBJ2-1; unclear D gene. Germline V gene data show CDR1 as MNHNS and CDR2 as SASEGT. Trimming stripped 5 bases from V and 8 bases from J, with 7 bases between. The CDR3 has 11 residues. CDR3 DNA sequence: TGTGCCAGCAGTTTTATCCATGAGCAGTTCTTC. Translated: CASSFIHEQFF.

Worth noting for this clonotype: Compared with germline, one end of the junction differs, possibly owing to a read error. The rearrangement links TRBV6-6 to TRBJ2-4; D not certain. The J call is uncertain, as TRBJ2-7 better fits the DNA end. CDR1 is MNHNY and CDR2 is SVGAGI in the germline V gene (reference sequence). The CDR3 consists of 13 residues. The CDR3 spells CAGSRSQDYEQYF. CDR3 nucleotides: TGCGCCGGCTCAAGGTCCCAGGACTACGAGCAGTACTTC.

The CDR3, as DNA: TGTGCCAGCAGTTTATCGGGACAGGGCTACAATGAGCAGTTCTTC. It translates to CASSLSGQGYNEQFF. The gene calls are TRBV27 and TRBJ2-1; 9 bases align to TRBD1. The CDR3 extends over 15 amino acids. Per the germline V gene, CDR1 is MNHEY and CDR2 is SMNVEV (reference sequence). The V segment lost 0 bases and the J segment 3 bases; nucleotides outside the gene matches: 0.

This clonotype has a handful of counts. Sequence at one end of the junction differs from germline and may be a read error. The chain is built from TRBV5-1 and TRBJ2-1, with 7 bases lining up with TRBD2. CDR1 and CDR2 from the germline V gene are SGHRS and YFSETQ. This CDR3 is built from 15 residues. CDR3 loop: CASSLTGGPYNEQFF. CDR3 nucleotide sequence: TGTGCCAGCAGTCTAACGGGGGGTCCCTACAATGAGCAGTTCTTC.

J is TRBJ2-5 and V is TRBV6-5; D perhaps matches TRBD2 (6 bases). Germline V gives CDR1 MNHEY, CDR2 SVGAGI. The length of the CDR3 is 16 residues. Trimming cost V 2 bases and J 11 bases, with 24 bases left between them. CDR3 DNA: TGTGCCAGCAGTTACGGAGGGGCCGGACGTGACAATGAGCAGTACTTC. It codes for CASSYGGAGRDNEQYF.

This chain uses TRBV6-5 with TRBJ1-5; possible D gene TRBD1, 5 bases. The germline V gene has CDR1 MNHEY and CDR2 SVGAGI. The CDR3 loop spans 14 amino acids. V dropped 5 bases and J dropped 12 bases, with 20 bases sitting between them. The CDR3, as DNA: TGTGCCAGCAGTGGGGGGACGTCGGATAATCTCCAGCATTTT. This translates into CASSGGTSDNLQHF.

The chain is built from TRBV14 and TRBJ2-7; no definite D call. V lost 4 bases and J 3 bases, leaving 16 bases between the germline ends. The germline CDR1 and CDR2 sequences are SGHDN and FVKESK. This CDR3 comprises 15 residues. The CDR3 is CASSRTTETRYEQYF. The DNA for the CDR3 is TGTGCCAGCAGCCGAACGACGGAAACTCGCTACGAGCAGTACTTC. The full variable domain, completed using reference TRBV14 and TRBJ2-7, is EAGVTQFPSHSVIEKGQTVTLRCDPISGHDNLYWYRRVMGKEIKFLLHFVKESKQDESGMPNNRFLAERTGGTYSTLKVQPAELEDSGVYFCASSRTTETRYEQYFGPGTRLTVT.

V gene TRBV11-2 combines with J gene TRBJ2-5; TRBD1 might be the D (6 bases). With 1 base removed from V and 1 base from J, the gap between germline ends came to 19 bases. The CDR3 spans 18 residues. CDR1 SGHAT and CDR2 FQNNGV come from the germline V gene. The DNA for the CDR3 is TGTGCCAGCAGCTTAGCCCGGGGTCCTTTGGACAGCCAAGAGACCCAGTACTTC. This sequence encodes CASSLARGPLDSQETQYF.